Here is one TCR beta chain with its context. The same CDR3 arises from other DNA sequences in this sample as well. The V and J ends lost 2 bases and 4 bases, in that order; junction bases with no gene match: 6. This CDR3 contains 15 residues. Per the germline V gene, CDR1 is ENHRY and CDR2 is SYGVKD. The data were produced by immunoSEQ multiplex PCR, yet TCRdb's version contains in-frame clones alone and is incomplete. The sample contains roughly 2.2 million clones, more than 85% of which appear only once. This sample stems from a study of shared clonotypes between healthy human individuals. V is TRBV10-3 and J is TRBJ1-2; TRBD1 aligns across 8 bases. What was sequenced was naive CD4+ T cells from PBMCs. Regarding subset: CD45RA+ positively selected. This receptor was obtained from a young man in good health. Some clones in this sample may be carry-over from other donors' samples. The CDR3 DNA reads TGTGCCATCAGTGAGAGCGGTCAGGGGGCCTATGGCTACACCTTC. Translation: CAISESGQGAYGYTF.